Given below is one T cell receptor beta chain in context. RNA, at about 0.5 to 1 ug, was reverse transcribed with random hexamers. The TCR beta CDR3 was amplified by immunoSEQ multiplex PCR across 54 Vbeta, 13 Jbeta. TCRdb re-analysed the immunoSEQ multiplex PCR reads in MiXCR, keeping a single row per CDR3 protein. The repertoire has under 150,000 distinct CDR3 sequences, around 95% of them found once; the top ten carry approximately 0.08%. The source of the sample is a study of CD8 T cells in Susac syndrome. Study-level background: At the time their blood was drawn, patients with Susac syndrome were either therapy-naive, on corticosteroids (with some of them also receiving intravenous immunoglobulin), or on intravenous immunoglobulin alone.

Trimming took off 3 bases at V and 8 bases at J, with 21 bases between the two ends. Germline assignment: CDR1 SGHDN and CDR2 FVKESK. The CDR3 runs to 16 residues. The receptor was isolated from a human donor with Susac syndrome. The sample consisted of CD4+ T cells from PBMCs. The chain carries TRBV14 and TRBJ2-3; D not certain. CDR3 nucleotide sequence: TGTGCCAGCAGCCACGGCCCCCGGGTGGGCCGAGGTACGCAGTATTTT. Its translation: CASSHGPRVGRGTQYF. The whole variable domain, remainder taken from reference TRBV14 and TRBJ2-3, is EAGVTQFPSHSVIEKGQTVTLRCDPISGHDNLYWYRRVMGKEIKFLLHFVKESKQDESGMPNNRFLAERTGGTYSTLKVQPAELEDSGVYFCASSHGPRVGRGTQYFGPGTRLTVL.